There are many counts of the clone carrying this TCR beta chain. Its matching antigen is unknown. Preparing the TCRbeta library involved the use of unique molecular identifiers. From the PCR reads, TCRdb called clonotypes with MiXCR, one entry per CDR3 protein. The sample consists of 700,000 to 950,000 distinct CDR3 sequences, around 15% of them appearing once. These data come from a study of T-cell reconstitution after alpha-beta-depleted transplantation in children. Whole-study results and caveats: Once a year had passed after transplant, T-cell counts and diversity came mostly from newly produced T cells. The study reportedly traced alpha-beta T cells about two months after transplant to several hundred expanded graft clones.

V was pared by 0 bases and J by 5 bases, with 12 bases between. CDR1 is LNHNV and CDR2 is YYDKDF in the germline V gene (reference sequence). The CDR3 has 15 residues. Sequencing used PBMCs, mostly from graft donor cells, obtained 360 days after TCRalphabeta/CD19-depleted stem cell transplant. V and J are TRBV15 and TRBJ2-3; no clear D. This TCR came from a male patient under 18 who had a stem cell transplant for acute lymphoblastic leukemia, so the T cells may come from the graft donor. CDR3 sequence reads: CATSRDVGLLDTQYF. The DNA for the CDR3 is TGTGCCACCAGCAGAGATGTCGGGCTTTTAGATACGCAGTATTTT.